What follows is one T cell receptor beta chain and its context. This CDR3 has 14 residues. V lost 5 bases to trimming and J lost 9 bases; unmatched junction nucleotides: 13. Per the germline V gene, CDR1 is LNHDA and CDR2 is SQIVND (reference sequence). TCRdb's table, derived via immunoSEQ multiplex PCR, lists solely in-frame clones and lacks some. Of 40,000 to 65,000 clones listed, roughly 92% are singletons. This sample was taken from a study of T cell changes during pregnancy in multiple sclerosis. The sample here was CD4+ T cells from peripheral blood mononuclear cells, taken in the third trimester of pregnancy. The chain carries TRBV19 and TRBJ2-7, with 7 bases lining up with TRBD2. The sequence was collected from a female donor with multiple sclerosis, enrolled in a pregnancy study. The DNA of the CDR3 is TGTGCCAGTAGTTCCTCGGGGAGGGGTGGCCCGCAGTACTTC. This translates into CASSSSGRGGPQYF.